This record concerns one T cell receptor beta chain sequence. Its antigen is undetermined. The sample belongs to a study of T cell responses to AZD1222 COVID-19 vaccine. Germline V lookup: CDR1 SNHLY, CDR2 FYNNEI. Trimming stripped 1 base from V and 4 bases from J, with 14 bases between. CDR3 length: 16 residues. Study-wide results and caveats: Clonal diversity was possibly underestimated, and white British individuals and females predominated among donors.

Measured with immunoSEQ multiplex PCR; TCRdb has only the in-frame clones, and not every one. This sample has about 160,000 clones, with 94% found just once. The sequencing here drew on peripheral blood, taken on day 0 of AZD1222 vaccination. The chain couples TRBV2 to TRBJ1-5; a weak D match, TRBD1 (5 bases). The TCR comes from an adult in good health. CDR3 residues: CASSEGDWQVNQPQHF. The CDR3 coding sequence is TGTGCCAGCAGTGAAGGGGACTGGCAAGTAAATCAGCCCCAGCATTTT.